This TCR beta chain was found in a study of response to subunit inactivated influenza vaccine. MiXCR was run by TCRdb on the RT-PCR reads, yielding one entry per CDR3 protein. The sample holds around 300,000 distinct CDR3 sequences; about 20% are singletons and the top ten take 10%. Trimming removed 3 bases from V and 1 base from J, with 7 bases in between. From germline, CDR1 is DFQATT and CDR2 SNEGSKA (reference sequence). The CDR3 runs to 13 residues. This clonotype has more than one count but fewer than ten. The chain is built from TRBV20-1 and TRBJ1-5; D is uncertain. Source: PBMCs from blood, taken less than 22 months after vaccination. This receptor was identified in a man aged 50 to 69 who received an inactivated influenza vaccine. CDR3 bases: TGCAGTGCTAGTTCTGGCAGCAATCAGCCCCAGCATTTT. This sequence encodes CSASSGSNQPQHF.